Reported below is one T cell receptor (beta chain). The antigen remains undetermined. A read error may produce the germline difference seen at one junction end. The library came from three nested PCR rounds adapted from ARM-PCR protocols. TCRdb itself ran the multiplex PCR reads through MiXCR, one entry per CDR3 protein. The table shows fewer than 90,000 distinct CDR3 sequences, with approximately 73% occurring only once. This sample stems from a study of tumor and adjacent non-tumor tissue in lung cancer. Study-level background: Aged roughly 30 to 76 years, patients included fewer than 11 men and 4 or 5 women with stage I to III disease. Overall study findings and caveats: In normal lung, the top 100 clones were significantly more dominant than in tumor. TCR diversity was significantly greater in tumor than normal lung tissue.

The germline gives CDR1 SGHKS, CDR2 YYEKEE (reference sequence). CDR3 length: 14 amino acids. RNA was extracted from bulk tissue without any cell sorting. This non-tumor lung sample came from over 3 cm beyond the tumor edge. Donors were chemotherapy-naive, newly diagnosed lung cancer surgical patients in China, August–late 2014. The chain carries TRBV5-5 and TRBJ1-5, with unresolved D. The sequencing input was distant non-tumor lung tissue. The TCR originated in a woman in her 50s with non-small cell lung cancer. The CDR3 DNA is TGTGCCAGAAGCTTGTGGGGAGGTGGTCAGCCCCAGCATTTT. It codes for CARSLWGGGQPQHF.